These T cell receptor beta chains were read from a single sample in a study of a mutant IDH1 vaccine in newly diagnosed glioma. Using immunoSEQ multiplex PCR, the repertoire was profiled, and TCRdb retains in-frame clones only, with some absent. Among about 51,000 clones listed, 60% to 85% were seen once. The sequencing used PBMCs, collected from a glioma patient treated with radiotherapy, temozolomide or both. The receptor source for this set is a woman in her forties with glioma. The CDR3 runs from the conserved cysteine through the conserved F or W. The order of the fields is J gene, clone size, D gene, V gene, CDR3 DNA, CDR3 protein. The D gene is left open where the match is weak. Only part of the rows carry a size: once, few, many, or a class if the clone is expanded.

>TRBJ2-7|-|-|TRBV4-1
TGCGCCAGCAGCCACGGGACTGCCGTCGGCGAGCAGTACTTC
CASSHGTAVGEQYF
>TRBJ2-5|-|-|TRBV7-2
TGTGCCAGTGGAGCAATAAATCAAGAGACCCAGTACTTC
CASGAINQETQYF
>TRBJ1-2|-|TRBD1|TRBV14
TGTGCCAGCAGCCACGACAGGGTGATCGGCTACACCTTC
CASSHDRVIGYTF
>TRBJ1-5|-|TRBD1|TRBV10-2
TGCGCCAGCAGTGCCGGGACAGGGAGCAATCAGCCCCAGCATTTT
CASSAGTGSNQPQHF
>TRBJ1-3|-|-|TRBV19
TGTGCCAGTAGTCGTCTTAGGAACACCATATATTTT
CASSRLRNTIYF
>TRBJ2-2|-|-|TRBV7-2
TGTGCCAGCATCCTCCTCAACACCGGGGAGCTGTTTTTT
CASILLNTGELFF
>TRBJ2-7|once|TRBD1|TRBV30
TGTGCCTGGAGTGTAGGGTTAGGGGGCATGGACGAGCAGTACTTC
CAWSVGLGGMDEQYF
>TRBJ1-2|-|-|TRBV7-9
TGTGCCAGCAGCCCCCGGGACAACCTAAATGACTACACCTTC
CASSPRDNLNDYTF
>TRBJ1-6|-|TRBD1|TRBV9
TGTGCCAGCAGCGAGGGGGGACAGATTAGCTCCTATAATTCACCCCTCCACTTT
CASSEGGQISSYNSPLHF
>TRBJ1-5|-|-|TRBV5-6
TGTGCCAGCAGCTTACGGGGAGGGGCGAGCAATCAGCCCCAGCATTTT
CASSLRGGASNQPQHF
>TRBJ1-2|-|TRBD1|TRBV4-1
TGCGCCAGCAGCCAAGATATCTCGACAGGGAGTGGCTACACCTTC
CASSQDISTGSGYTF
>TRBJ2-3|-|TRBD2|TRBV15
TGTGCCACCAGCAGAGAAACGGGACTACCCACAGATACGCAGTATTTT
CATSRETGLPTDTQYF
>TRBJ2-1|-|TRBD2|TRBV2
TGTGCCAGCAGCTCGCTAGCGGGGGGGTACAATGAGCAGTTCTTC
CASSSLAGGYNEQFF
>TRBJ2-2|-|-|TRBV25-1
TGTGCCAGCAGTGAATGGGGAAGGGGGGGTACCGGGGAGCTGTTTTTT
CASSEWGRGGTGELFF
>TRBJ2-2|-|TRBD2|TRBV7-2
TGTGCCAGCGGGGGACTAGCGGGGGGGAACACCGGGGAGCTGTTTTTT
CASGGLAGGNTGELFF
>TRBJ1-2|few|-|TRBV7-9
TGTGCCAGCAGCTTAGCGGCAGGGCCATATGGCTACACCTTC
CASSLAAGPYGYTF
>TRBJ1-1|-|-|TRBV7-9
TGTGCCAGCAGCTTCGCTAAGGGGGGCACGAACACTGAAGCTTTCTTT
CASSFAKGGTNTEAFF
>TRBJ2-7|-|TRBD2|TRBV2
TGTGCCAGCAGAATTAGCGGGGGGTCCTACGAGCAGTACTTC
CASRISGGSYEQYF
>TRBJ1-6|-|-|TRBV5-1
TGCGCCAGCAGCTTGGATCCGCAATTCTCCTATAATTCACCCCTCCACTTT
CASSLDPQFSYNSPLHF
>TRBJ1-1|-|-|TRBV10-2
TGCGCCAGCAGGGGGGTCAAAATGGCTTTCTTT
CASRGVKMAFF
>TRBJ1-2|once|-|TRBV4-3
TGCGCCAGCAGCGAAAGGGCATTTTATGGCTACACCTTC
CASSERAFYGYTF
>TRBJ2-3|-|-|TRBV9
TGTGCCAGCACATACTCGGGACACTACACAGATACGCAGTATTTT
CASTYSGHYTDTQYF
>TRBJ2-3|once|TRBD2|TRBV5-1
TGCGCCAGCAGCATGGGACTAGCGGCTAGCACAGATACGCAGTATTTT
CASSMGLAASTDTQYF
>TRBJ1-5|-|-|TRBV2
TGTGCCAGCAGTAAGACACATAGCAATCAGCCCCAGCATTTT
CASSKTHSNQPQHF